This TCR beta chain stems from a study of shared clonotypes between healthy human individuals. Assay used: immunoSEQ multiplex PCR; TCRdb lists only in-frame clones, some missing. The table records a few hundred thousand clones, 65% to 70% of them present only once. The ends lost 2 bases at V and 3 bases at J; junction bases unmatched: 4. Germline V gives CDR1 SGHNT, CDR2 YYREEE (reference sequence). This CDR3 region has 15 residues. The source is a man aged 30 to 39 in good health. This rearrangement joins TRBV5-4 to TRBJ2-3; 9 positions match TRBD2. Sequencing was done on a sample of memory CD4+ T cells sorted from blood. Subset given: CD45RA-negative fraction. The CDR3 here is CASSFSGSATDTQYF. CDR3 nucleotides: TGTGCCAGCAGCTTTAGCGGGAGTGCTACAGATACGCAGTATTTT.